This TCR beta chain was identified in a study of blood T cell repertoires in COVID-19. Study at large: Collection of acute and convalescent COVID-19 samples took place in the United States, Italy and Spain. PBMCs, B-cell-depleted T cells, or T cells were the source of the cDNA or gDNA that made up the material.

V lost 2 bases and J 8 bases, leaving 18 bases between the germline ends. Germline CDR1 and CDR2: LGHNA and YNFKEQ. This CDR3 is 15 amino acids long. As originally analysed: Reference gene primer amplification in the assay estimated nucleated cell counts. Clones were read by immunoSEQ multiplex PCR, and TCRdb kept only the in-frame ones, dropping some. V and J calls and clone size are those listed in that table; D and trimming were worked out from the DNA. Of about 230,000 clones listed, 86% are singletons. V is TRBV4-2 and J is TRBJ1-1; the D gene is possibly TRBD1 (6 bases). Sequencing input: peripheral blood. This clonotype was sampled from a man in his forties or fifties with COVID-19, enrolled during active disease. The DNA of the CDR3 is TGTGCCAGCAGCCAAATTGGGGGGGCAGGCTCCGAAGCTTTCTTT. This encodes CASSQIGGAGSEAFF.